The rows below give T cell receptor beta chains drawn from one sample of a study of T cell changes during pregnancy in multiple sclerosis. Sequencing used immunoSEQ multiplex PCR; TCRdb keeps in-frame clones, though not all of them. The table records around 72,000 clones, around 90% of them present only once. The specimen comprised peripheral blood, sampled in the second trimester of pregnancy. The source of these receptors is a female donor in good health, enrolled as a control in a pregnancy study. Each CDR3 is given with its conserved first and last residue. A D gene is named only where the DNA matches it firmly. Only part of the rows carry a size: once, few, many, or a class if the clone is expanded.

d_call	v_call	j_call	clone_size	cdr3_aa	cdr3_nt
.	TRBV27	TRBJ2-1	.	CASGSGDTPYNEQFF	TGTGCCAGCGGATCTGGGGACACCCCCTACAATGAGCAGTTCTTC
.	TRBV19	TRBJ1-2	once	CASSRTVANYGYTF	TGTGCCAGTAGTAGAACAGTAGCTAACTATGGCTACACCTTC
.	TRBV7-8	TRBJ2-1	.	CASSSRSNEQFF	TGTGCCAGCAGCTCCCGGTCGAATGAGCAGTTCTTC
TRBD2	TRBV5-1	TRBJ2-5	.	CASSLTSGVTETQYF	TGCGCCAGCAGCTTGACTAGCGGTGTAACAGAGACCCAGTACTTC
TRBD1	TRBV7-2	TRBJ2-7	.	CASSLGMGQGYEQYF	TGTGCCAGCAGCTTAGGTATGGGACAGGGGTACGAGCAGTACTTC
.	TRBV28	TRBJ1-1	.	CASRGWLGENTEAFF	TGTGCCAGCAGGGGGTGGCTGGGAGAGAACACTGAAGCTTTCTTT
.	TRBV4-3	TRBJ2-1	once	CASKQDRGANNEQFF	TGCGCCAGCAAACAAGATCGGGGGGCTAACAATGAGCAGTTCTTC
.	TRBV15	TRBJ1-5	.	CATSPGGNQPQHF	TGTGCCACCAGTCCAGGGGGCAATCAGCCCCAGCATTTT
.	TRBV11-2	TRBJ1-6	.	CASSLDSFRSPLHF	TGTGCCAGCAGCTTAGATAGTTTCCGCTCACCCCTCCACTTT
.	TRBV2	TRBJ1-3	.	CASSLQNSGNTIYF	TGTGCCAGCAGTTTACAGAACTCTGGAAACACCATATATTTT
TRBD1	TRBV7-9	TRBJ1-2	.	CASSLPLFPTGYGGYTF	TGTGCCAGCAGCTTACCCCTCTTCCCGACAGGGTATGGTGGCTACACCTTC
TRBD1	TRBV28	TRBJ2-7	.	CASGQGRYEQYF	TGTGCCAGTGGACAGGGGAGGTACGAGCAGTACTTC
.	TRBV4-3	TRBJ2-7	.	CASSQDNGEAGGRYF	TGCGCCAGCAGCCAAGATAATGGGGAGGCAGGGGGGCGGTACTTC
.	TRBV7-7	TRBJ2-1	.	CASSLQLYSEQFF	TGTGCTAGCAGCTTACAGCTCTACAGTGAGCAGTTCTTC
TRBD1	TRBV7-9	TRBJ2-7	once	CASSLGTGAYF	TGTGCCAGCAGCTTAGGGACAGGAGCTTACTTC
TRBD2	TRBV9	TRBJ2-1	.	CASSYPTSGGDHNEQFF	TGTGCCAGCAGCTATCCCACTAGCGGGGGGGACCACAATGAGCAGTTCTTC
.	TRBV21-1	TRBJ1-5	.	CASKGDQPQHF	TGTGCCAGCAAGGGGGATCAGCCCCAGCATTTT
TRBD1	TRBV19	TRBJ1-1	.	CASSAGQGEITEAFF	TGTGCCAGTAGTGCGGGACAGGGGGAAATCACTGAAGCTTTCTTT
.	TRBV27	TRBJ2-3	.	CASSLDTRGGQYF	TGTGCCAGCAGTTTAGATACCCGGGGTGGGCAGTATTTT
.	TRBV5-4	TRBJ1-3	.	CASSQERGLGGNTIYF	TGTGCCAGCAGCCAAGAAAGAGGACTAGGTGGAAACACCATATATTTT
.	TRBV6-6	TRBJ2-2	once	CASSYEGELFF	TGTGCCAGCAGTTACGAGGGGGAGCTGTTTTTT
.	TRBV5-4	TRBJ1-3	.	CASSLGSPSGNTIYF	TGTGCCAGCAGCTTGGGCAGTCCCTCTGGAAACACCATATATTTT
.	TRBV27	TRBJ1-5	.	CASRGQDQPQHF	TGTGCCAGCCGCGGGCAGGATCAGCCCCAGCATTTT
.	TRBV28	TRBJ2-7	.	CASKGRSGDRSYEQYF	TGTGCCAGCAAGGGTCGTTCGGGGGACCGCTCCTACGAGCAGTACTTC
.	TRBV6-5	TRBJ1-4	.	CASSNVGRGDEKLFF	TGTGCCAGCAGTAACGTAGGGAGAGGTGATGAAAAACTGTTTTTT
.	TRBV7-6	TRBJ1-6	.	CASSLAGSRDSPLHF	TGTGCCAGCAGCTTAGCGGGGTCGAGGGATTCACCCCTCCACTTT
.	TRBV29-1	TRBJ1-2	.	CSVEGPGVYGYTF	TGCAGCGTAGAAGGTCCCGGAGTCTATGGCTACACCTTC
.	TRBV30	TRBJ2-5	.	CAWSVGLGQETQYF	TGTGCCTGGAGTGTAGGTCTAGGACAAGAGACCCAGTACTTC
TRBD1	TRBV7-8	TRBJ2-7	.	CASELNRGRGEQYF	TGTGCCAGTGAACTAAACAGGGGGCGCGGCGAGCAGTACTTC